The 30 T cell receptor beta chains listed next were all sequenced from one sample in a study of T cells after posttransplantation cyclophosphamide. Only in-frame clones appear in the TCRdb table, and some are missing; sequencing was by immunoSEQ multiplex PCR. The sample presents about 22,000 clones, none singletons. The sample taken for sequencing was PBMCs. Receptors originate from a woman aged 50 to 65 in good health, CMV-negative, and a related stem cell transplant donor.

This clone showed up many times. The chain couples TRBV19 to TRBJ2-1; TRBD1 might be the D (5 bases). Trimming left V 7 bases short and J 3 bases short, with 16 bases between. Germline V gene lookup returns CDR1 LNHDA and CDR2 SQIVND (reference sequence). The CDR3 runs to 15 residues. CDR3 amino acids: CASKGQESDYNEQFF. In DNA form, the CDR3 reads TGTGCCAGTAAGGGGCAGGAGTCCGACTACAATGAGCAGTTCTTC.

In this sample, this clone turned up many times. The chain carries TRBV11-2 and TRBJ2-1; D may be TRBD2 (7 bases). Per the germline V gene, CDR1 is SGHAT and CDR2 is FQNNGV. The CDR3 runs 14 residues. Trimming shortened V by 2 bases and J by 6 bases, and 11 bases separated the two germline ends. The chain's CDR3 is CASSLKRGGNEQFF. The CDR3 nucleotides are TGTGCCAGCAGCTTAAAAAGGGGGGGCAATGAGCAGTTCTTC.

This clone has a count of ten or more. CDR3 amino acids: CASSLGRTSANEQFF. DNA for the CDR3: TGTGCCAGCAGTCTGGGCCGAACTAGCGCTAATGAGCAGTTCTTC. The genes are TRBV6-5 and TRBJ2-1, with 7 bases identical to TRBD2. Germline CDR1 is MNHEY and CDR2 is SVGAGI. The CDR3 runs to 15 residues. The V segment lost 5 bases and the J segment 7 bases; nucleotides outside the gene matches: 11.

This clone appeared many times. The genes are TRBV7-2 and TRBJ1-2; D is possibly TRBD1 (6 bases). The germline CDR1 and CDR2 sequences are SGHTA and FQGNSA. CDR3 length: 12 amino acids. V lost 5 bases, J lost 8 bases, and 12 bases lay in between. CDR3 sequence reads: CASSPRTVGYTF. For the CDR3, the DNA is TGTGCCAGCAGCCCCCGGACAGTCGGCTACACCTTC.

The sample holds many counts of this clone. The CDR3 is CASSYRRREEKLFF. For the CDR3, the DNA is TGTGCCAGCAGTTACAGGAGGAGAGAGGAAAAACTGTTTTTT. The rearrangement joins TRBV6-5 to TRBJ1-4, with D hard to call. The germline V gene has CDR1 MNHEY and CDR2 SVGAGI. Trimming shortened V by 2 bases and J by 8 bases, and 12 bases separated the two germline ends. The CDR3 spans 14 residues.

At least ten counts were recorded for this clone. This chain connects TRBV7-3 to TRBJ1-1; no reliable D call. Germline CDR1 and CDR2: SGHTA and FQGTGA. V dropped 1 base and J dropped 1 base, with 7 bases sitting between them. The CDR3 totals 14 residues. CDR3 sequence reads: CASSLRAGNTEAFF. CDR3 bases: TGTGCCAGCAGCTTAAGGGCAGGGAACACTGAAGCTTTCTTT. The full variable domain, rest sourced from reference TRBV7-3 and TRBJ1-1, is GAGVSQTPSNKVTEKGKYVELRCDPISGHTALYWYRQSLGQGPEFLIYFQGTGAADDSGLPNDRFFAVRPEGSVSTLKIQRTERGDSAVYLCASSLRAGNTEAFFGQGTRLTVV.

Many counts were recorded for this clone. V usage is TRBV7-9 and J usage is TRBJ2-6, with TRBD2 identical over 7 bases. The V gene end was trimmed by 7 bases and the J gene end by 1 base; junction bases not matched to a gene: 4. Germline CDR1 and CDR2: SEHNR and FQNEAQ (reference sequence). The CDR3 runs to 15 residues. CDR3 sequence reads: CASNRGGSGANVLTF. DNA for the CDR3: TGTGCCAGCAACCGCGGGGGTTCTGGGGCCAACGTCCTGACTTTC.

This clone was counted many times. CDR3 residues: CASSNTGASPLHF. The CDR3 nucleotides read TGTGCCAGTAGTAACACAGGAGCCTCACCCCTCCACTTT. The V gene is TRBV19, the J gene TRBJ1-6, with D perhaps TRBD1 (5 bases). This CDR3 spans 13 amino acids. The V and J ends lost 4 bases and 10 bases respectively, with 11 bases between them. The germline V gene encodes CDR1 LNHDA and CDR2 SQIVND (reference sequence).

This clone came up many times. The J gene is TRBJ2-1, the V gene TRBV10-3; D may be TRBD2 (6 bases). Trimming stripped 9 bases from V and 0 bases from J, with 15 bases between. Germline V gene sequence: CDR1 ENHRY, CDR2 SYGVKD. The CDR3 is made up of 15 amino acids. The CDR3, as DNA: TGTGCCATGTCAGCCGAGGAGGGCTCCTACAATGAGCAGTTCTTC. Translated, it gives CAMSAEEGSYNEQFF.

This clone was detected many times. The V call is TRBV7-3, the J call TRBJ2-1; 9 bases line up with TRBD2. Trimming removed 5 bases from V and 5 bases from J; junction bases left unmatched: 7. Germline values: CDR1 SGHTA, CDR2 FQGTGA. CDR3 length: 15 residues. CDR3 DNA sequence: TGTGCCAGCAGCCAAAAGCGGGGGGATAACAATGAGCAGTTCTTC. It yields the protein CASSQKRGDNNEQFF.

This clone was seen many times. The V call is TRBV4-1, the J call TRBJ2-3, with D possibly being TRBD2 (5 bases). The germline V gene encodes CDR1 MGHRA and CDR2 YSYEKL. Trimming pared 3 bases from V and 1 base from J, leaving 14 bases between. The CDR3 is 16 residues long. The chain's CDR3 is CASSHSTTSGTDTQYF. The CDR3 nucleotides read TGCGCCAGCAGCCATTCGACTACTTCTGGCACAGATACGCAGTATTTT.

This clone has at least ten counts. The CDR3 DNA is TGCAGCGTTGATAGCGGGAGTCCTCGGGCAGATACGCAGTATTTT. Translating it yields CSVDSGSPRADTQYF. The chain combines TRBV29-1 with TRBJ2-3, with TRBD2 matching over 9 bases. Trimming at V came to 3 bases and at J to 4 bases, leaving 8 bases not matched to a gene. The CDR3 is 15 amino acids. Per the germline V gene, CDR1 is SQVTM and CDR2 is ANQGSEA.

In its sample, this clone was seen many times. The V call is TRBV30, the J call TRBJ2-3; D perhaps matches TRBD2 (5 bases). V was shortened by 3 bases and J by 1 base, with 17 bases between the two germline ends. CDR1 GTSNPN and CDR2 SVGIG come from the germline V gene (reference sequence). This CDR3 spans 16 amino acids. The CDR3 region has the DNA TGTGCCTGGAGCCTTGGGGTCGGAGGTGGCACAGATACGCAGTATTTT. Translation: CAWSLGVGGGTDTQYF.

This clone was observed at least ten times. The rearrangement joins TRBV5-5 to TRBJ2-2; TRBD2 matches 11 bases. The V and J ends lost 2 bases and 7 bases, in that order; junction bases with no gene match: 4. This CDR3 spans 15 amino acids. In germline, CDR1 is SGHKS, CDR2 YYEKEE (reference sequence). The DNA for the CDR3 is TGTGCCAGCAGCTTTAGCGGGGGGGCCCTCGGGGAGCTGTTTTTT. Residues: CASSFSGGALGELFF.

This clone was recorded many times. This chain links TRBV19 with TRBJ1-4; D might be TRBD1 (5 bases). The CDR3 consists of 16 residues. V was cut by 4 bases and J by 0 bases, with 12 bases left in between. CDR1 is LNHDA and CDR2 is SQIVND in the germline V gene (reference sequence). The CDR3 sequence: CASSTRTLATNEKLFF. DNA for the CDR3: TGTGCCAGTAGTACGCGGACACTTGCAACTAATGAAAAACTGTTTTTT.

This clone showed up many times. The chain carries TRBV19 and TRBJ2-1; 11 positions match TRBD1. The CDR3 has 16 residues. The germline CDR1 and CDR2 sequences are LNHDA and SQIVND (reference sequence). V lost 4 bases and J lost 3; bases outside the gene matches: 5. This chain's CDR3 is CASSKGTGGFYNEQFF. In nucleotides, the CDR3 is TGTGCCAGTAGTAAAGGGACAGGGGGATTCTACAATGAGCAGTTCTTC. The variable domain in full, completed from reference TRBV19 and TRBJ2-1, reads DGGITQSPKYLFRKEGQNVTLSCEQNLNHDAMYWYRQDPGQGLRLIYYSQIVNDFQKGDIAEGYSVSREKKESFPLTVTSAQKNPTAFYLCASSKGTGGFYNEQFFGPGTRLTVL.

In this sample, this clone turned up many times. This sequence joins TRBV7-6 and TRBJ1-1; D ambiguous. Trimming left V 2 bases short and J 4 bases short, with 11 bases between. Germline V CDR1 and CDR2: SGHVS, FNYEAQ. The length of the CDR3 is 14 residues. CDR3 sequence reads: CASSLTDSGTEAFF. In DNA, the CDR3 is TGTGCCAGCAGCTTAACCGATTCAGGCACTGAAGCTTTCTTT.

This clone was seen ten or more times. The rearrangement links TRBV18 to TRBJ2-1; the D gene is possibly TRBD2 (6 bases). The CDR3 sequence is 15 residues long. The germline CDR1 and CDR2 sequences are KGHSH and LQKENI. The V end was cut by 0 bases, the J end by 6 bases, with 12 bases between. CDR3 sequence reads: CASSPPGQGGNEQFF. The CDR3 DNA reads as TGTGCCAGCTCACCACCGGGGCAGGGAGGCAATGAGCAGTTCTTC.

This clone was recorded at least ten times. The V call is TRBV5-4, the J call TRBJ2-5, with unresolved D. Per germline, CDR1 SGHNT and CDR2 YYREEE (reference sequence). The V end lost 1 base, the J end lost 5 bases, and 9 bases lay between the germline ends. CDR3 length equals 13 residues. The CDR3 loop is CASSLNPRETQYF. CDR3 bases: TGTGCCAGCAGCTTGAACCCCCGGGAGACCCAGTACTTC.

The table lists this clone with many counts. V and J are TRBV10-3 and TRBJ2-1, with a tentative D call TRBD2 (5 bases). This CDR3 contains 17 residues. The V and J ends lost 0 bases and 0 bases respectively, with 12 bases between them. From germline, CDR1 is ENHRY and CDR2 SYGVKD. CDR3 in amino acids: CAISESPAGSSYNEQFF. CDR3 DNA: TGTGCCATCAGTGAGTCGCCCGCGGGTAGCTCCTACAATGAGCAGTTCTTC.

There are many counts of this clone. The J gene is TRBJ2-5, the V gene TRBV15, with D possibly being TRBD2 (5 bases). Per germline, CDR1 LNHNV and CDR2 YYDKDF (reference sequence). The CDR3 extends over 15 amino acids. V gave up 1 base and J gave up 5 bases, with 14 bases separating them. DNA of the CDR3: TGTGCCACCAGCAGAGTACGCCGGGAAGGCGAGACCCAGTACTTC. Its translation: CATSRVRREGETQYF.

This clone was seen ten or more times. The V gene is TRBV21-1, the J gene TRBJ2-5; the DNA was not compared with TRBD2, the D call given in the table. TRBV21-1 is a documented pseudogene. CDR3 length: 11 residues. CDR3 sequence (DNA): TGTGCCAGCAGCAAACTCGAGACCCAGTACTTC. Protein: CASSKLETQYF.

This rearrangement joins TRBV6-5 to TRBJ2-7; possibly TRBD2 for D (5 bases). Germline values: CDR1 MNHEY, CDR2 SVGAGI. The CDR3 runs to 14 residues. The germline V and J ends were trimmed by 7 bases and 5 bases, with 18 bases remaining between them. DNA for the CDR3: TGTGCCAGCACTCCCGTTGTGGGGAGCCACGAGCAGTACTTC. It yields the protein CASTPVVGSHEQYF.

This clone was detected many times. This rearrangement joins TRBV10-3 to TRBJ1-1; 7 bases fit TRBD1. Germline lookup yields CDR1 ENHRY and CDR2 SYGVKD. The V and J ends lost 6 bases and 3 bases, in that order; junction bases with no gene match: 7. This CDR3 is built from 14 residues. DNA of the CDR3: TGTGCCATCAGATCGACAGGGCTAGACACTGAAGCTTTCTTT. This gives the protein CAIRSTGLDTEAFF.

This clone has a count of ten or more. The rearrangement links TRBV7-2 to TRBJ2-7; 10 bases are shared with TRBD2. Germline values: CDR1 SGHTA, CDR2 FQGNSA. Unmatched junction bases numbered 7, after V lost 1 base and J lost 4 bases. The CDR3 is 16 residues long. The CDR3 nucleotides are TGTGCCAGCAGCTTAGTCAGCGGGGGGGCGGCGTACGAGCAGTACTTC. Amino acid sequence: CASSLVSGGAAYEQYF. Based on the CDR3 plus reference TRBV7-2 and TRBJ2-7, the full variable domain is GAGVSQSPSNKVTEKGKDVELRCDPISGHTALYWYRQSLGQGLEFLIYFQGNSAPDKSGLPSDRFSAERTGGSVSTLTIQRTQQEDSAVYLCASSLVSGGAAYEQYFGPGTRLTVT.

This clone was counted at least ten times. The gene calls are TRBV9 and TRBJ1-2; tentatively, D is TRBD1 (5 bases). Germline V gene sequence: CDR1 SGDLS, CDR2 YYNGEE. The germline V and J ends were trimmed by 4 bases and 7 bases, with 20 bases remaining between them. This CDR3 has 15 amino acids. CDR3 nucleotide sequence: TGTGCCAGCAGCCCTAACGGGGGAGGGGACGTTGGCTACACCTTC. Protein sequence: CASSPNGGGDVGYTF.

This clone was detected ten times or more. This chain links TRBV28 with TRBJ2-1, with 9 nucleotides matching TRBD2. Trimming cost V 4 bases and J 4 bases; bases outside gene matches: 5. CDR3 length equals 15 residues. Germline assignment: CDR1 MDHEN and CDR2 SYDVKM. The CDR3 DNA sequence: TGTGCCAGCAGTTCCGGGACTAGCAGGTACAATGAGCAGTTCTTC. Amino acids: CASSSGTSRYNEQFF.

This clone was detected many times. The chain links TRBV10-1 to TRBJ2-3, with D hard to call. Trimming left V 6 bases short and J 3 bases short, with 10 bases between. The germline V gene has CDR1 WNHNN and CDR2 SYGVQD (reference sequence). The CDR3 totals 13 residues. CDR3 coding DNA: TGCGCCAGCAGGAGACATGAGACAGATACGCAGTATTTT. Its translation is CASRRHETDTQYF.

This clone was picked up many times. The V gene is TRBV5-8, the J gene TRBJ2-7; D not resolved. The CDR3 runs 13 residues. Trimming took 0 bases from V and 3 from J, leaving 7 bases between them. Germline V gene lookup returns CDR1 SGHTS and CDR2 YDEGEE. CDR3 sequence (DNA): TGTGCCAGCAGCTTGGGATACTTCTACGAGCAGTACTTC. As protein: CASSLGYFYEQYF.

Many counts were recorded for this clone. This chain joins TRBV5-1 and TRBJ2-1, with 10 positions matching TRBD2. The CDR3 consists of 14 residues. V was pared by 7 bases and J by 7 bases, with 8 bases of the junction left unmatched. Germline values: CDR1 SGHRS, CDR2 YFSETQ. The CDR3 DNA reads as TGCGCCAGCCAAAGCGGGGGGGGTGGTAATGAGCAGTTCTTC. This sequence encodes CASQSGGGGNEQFF.